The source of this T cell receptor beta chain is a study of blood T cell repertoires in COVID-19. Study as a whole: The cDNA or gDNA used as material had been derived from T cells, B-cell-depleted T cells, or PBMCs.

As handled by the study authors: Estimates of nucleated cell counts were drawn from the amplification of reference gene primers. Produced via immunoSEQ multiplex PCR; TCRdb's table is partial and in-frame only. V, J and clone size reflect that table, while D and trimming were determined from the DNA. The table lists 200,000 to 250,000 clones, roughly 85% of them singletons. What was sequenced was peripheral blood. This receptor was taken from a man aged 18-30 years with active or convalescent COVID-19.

CDR3 in DNA: TGTGCCAGCAGTTTGTCAGGGGACTCCTACGAGCAGTACTTC. Its translation: CASSLSGDSYEQYF. The chain employs TRBV6-5 and TRBJ2-7, with a possible D match to TRBD1 (6 bases). The V gene lost 4 bases and the J gene lost 0 bases, with 10 bases spanning the gap. Per the germline V gene, CDR1 is MNHEY and CDR2 is SVGAGI. The CDR3 is 14 amino acids.